This T cell receptor beta chain appears in the sequencing data of a study of blood T cell repertoires in COVID-19. Libraries were prepared by immunoSEQ multiplex PCR; TCRdb keeps only in-frame clonotypes and omits some of them. Of 80,000 to 100,000 clones detected, 75% to 90% appear once; the ten largest clones hold around 10%. This sequence originates from a woman between 70 and 85 years old with acute or convalescent COVID-19. What was sequenced was peripheral blood.

DNA of the CDR3: TGTGCCAGCAGCCAAGATGGGGACAGCGGCAATCAGCCCCAGCATTTT. Protein product: CASSQDGDSGNQPQHF. J is TRBJ1-5 and V is TRBV4-2; 7 bases match TRBD1. Germline trimming cut 0 bases from V and 2 bases from J; bases unmatched to any gene: 4. The germline V gene has CDR1 LGHNA and CDR2 YNFKEQ. This CDR3 has 16 residues.